This TCR beta chain was identified during a study of CD8 T cells in ankylosing spondylitis. Study findings and constraints: Researchers report that disease-linked clones proved CD8+ and relatively rare in peripheral blood. Seven or eight highly homologous variants formed a TCR beta motif that appeared characteristic of ankylosing spondylitis blood. There were earlier reports of some motif variants in reactive arthritis synovial fluid and blood.

On this clonotype: Its antigen is not identified.

Between the trimmed V and J ends, which lost 4 bases and 6 bases, there was a span of 14 bases. The CDR3 is 14 residues long. Germline V lookup: CDR1 SGHNT, CDR2 YYREEE (reference sequence). TCR beta libraries were made by quantitative 5'-RACE with molecular barcodes. One entry per CDR3 protein results from TCRdb running MiXCR on the 5' RACE reads. The sample contains approximately 540,000 distinct CDR3 sequences, roughly 13% of which appear only once. The J gene is TRBJ1-5, the V gene TRBV5-4; TRBD1 might be the D (6 bases). This clonotype originated in a male donor with ankylosing spondylitis. Material for sequencing was blood, either unsorted or a sorted T cell fraction (not recorded which). The CDR3 spells CASSPHRVAQPQHF. CDR3 bases: TGTGCCAGCAGCCCACACAGGGTTGCTCAGCCCCAGCATTTT.